The table lists the clone carrying this T cell receptor (beta chain) with a few counts. As yet, its antigen is unknown. This entry comes from a study of tumor-infiltrating lymphocytes in localized non-small cell lung cancer. Deletions cut 7 bases from V and 5 bases from J, with 15 bases between. The germline gives CDR1 SNHLY, CDR2 FYNNEI. CDR3 length: 14 residues. General observations from the study: TCRbeta sequencing showed higher T cell infiltration in tumors than uninvolved lung. Technical variation could not be separated from intratumor heterogeneity here.

Clones were sequenced by immunoSEQ multiplex PCR, and TCRdb holds only the in-frame ones, with some missing. The sample has some 21,000 clones, about 80% seen once. The sequence was obtained from a human donor with non-small cell lung cancer. The sequencing sample was made of lung tumor tissue. The chain has TRBV2 and TRBJ2-1; no definite D call. The CDR3 region has the DNA TGTGCCAGCACAAATCCTCAGGCCAACAATGAGCAGTTCTTC. It translates to CASTNPQANNEQFF.